Following are 19 T cell receptor beta chains from one sample sequenced in a study of T cell repertoires in cytomegalovirus infection. The antigens of these receptors remain unknown. TCRdb processed the reads anew with MiXCR; each CDR3 protein has one entry. Of roughly 78,000 distinct CDR3 sequences listed, roughly 40% are singletons. The input for sequencing was CD8+ T cells from cultured PBMCs, taken from culture after CMV antigen stimulation. The source of these receptors is a human donor in good health (CMV status not recorded). Some clones in this sample may be carry-over from other donors' samples.

There are a few counts of this clonotype. CDR3 protein: CASSEEGSNQPQHF. The CDR3, as DNA: TGTGCCAGCAGTGAAGAGGGCAGCAATCAGCCCCAGCATTTT. The V gene is TRBV6-1, the J gene TRBJ1-5, with D unresolved. V shed 1 base and J shed 1 base, with 5 bases lying between them. Germline assignment: CDR1 MNHNS and CDR2 SASEGT. The length of the CDR3 is 14 residues.

The gene calls are TRBV7-8 and TRBJ2-2, with 10 bases matching TRBD1. The germline CDR1 and CDR2 sequences are SGHVS and FQNEAQ. The length of the CDR3 is 18 residues. J gave up 4 bases and V 4 bases, and 12 bases lay outside the gene matches. The DNA of the CDR3 is TGTGCCAGCAGCTCGGGACAGGGGTTTGGTCGAGTCACCGGGGAGCTGTTTTTT. Residues: CASSSGQGFGRVTGELFF.

A remark on this clonotype: This likely comes from a read error, as the CDR3 has no conserved phenylalanine or tryptophan at its end. The chain employs TRBV28 and TRBJ2-3, with D tentatively TRBD2 (6 bases). This CDR3 contains 16 residues. CDR1 MDHEN and CDR2 SYDVKM come from the germline V gene. Trimming pared 5 bases from V and 4 bases from J, leaving 19 bases between. Here the CDR3 reads CASSRSSGGVSDTQYL. In DNA, the CDR3 is TGTGCCAGCAGTCGTTCTTCCGGGGGAGTATCAGATACGCAGTATCTT.

This clonotype was counted many times. V and J are TRBV6-2 or TRBV6-3 and TRBJ2-2, with D perhaps TRBD2 (5 bases). This CDR3 spans 15 amino acids. The germline V gene has CDR1 MNHEY and CDR2 SVGEGT. V was cut by 2 bases and J by 4 bases, with 11 bases left in between. The CDR3 spells CASSYAAAFTGELFF. The DNA for the CDR3 is TGTGCCAGCAGTTACGCAGCGGCCTTCACCGGGGAGCTGTTTTTT.

The chain recombines TRBV28 with TRBJ2-1, with D tentatively TRBD1 or TRBD2 (5 bases each). The CDR3 spans 15 residues. V shed 4 bases and J shed 4 bases, with 14 bases lying between them. Germline V gene sequence: CDR1 MDHEN, CDR2 SYDVKM. The CDR3 DNA sequence: TGTGCCAGCAGTTCCGGGACGGGGCCTTACAATGAGCAGTTCTTC. This translates into CASSSGTGPYNEQFF.

This chain connects TRBV9 to TRBJ1-2, with unresolved D. The V gene lost 0 bases and the J gene lost 7 bases, with 7 bases spanning the gap. Germline CDR1 and CDR2: SGDLS and YYNGEE. The CDR3 has 12 residues. CDR3 bases: TGTGCCAGCAGCGTAGTCCCCGGTGGCTACACCTTC. It is translated as CASSVVPGGYTF. Full variable domain (remainder filled in from reference TRBV9 and TRBJ1-2): DSGVTQTPKHLITATGQRVTLRCSPRSGDLSVYWYQQSLDQGLQFLIQYYNGEERAKGNILERFSAQQFPDLHSELNLSSLELGDSALYFCASSVVPGGYTFGSGTRLTVV.

The V call is TRBV19, the J call TRBJ2-1, with D perhaps TRBD1 (6 bases). The germline V gene encodes CDR1 LNHDA and CDR2 SQIVND (reference sequence). Trimming took off 0 bases at V and 0 bases at J, with 9 bases between the two ends. The CDR3 has 16 amino acids. The CDR3 DNA sequence: TGTGCCAGTAGTATAGATCAGGGGAGCTCCTACAATGAGCAGTTCTTC. It specifies CASSIDQGSSYNEQFF.

The sample holds one count of this clonotype. This chain connects TRBV7-9 to TRBJ1-5; D remains unclear. Trimming removed 5 bases from V and 5 bases from J, with 10 bases in between. The CDR3 has 13 residues. CDR1 and CDR2 (germline): SEHNR, FQNEAQ (reference sequence). CDR3 loop: CASSPIWDQPQHF. CDR3 DNA sequence: TGTGCCAGCAGCCCCATATGGGATCAGCCCCAGCATTTT.

This clonotype was counted at least ten times. V and J are TRBV7-8 and TRBJ2-5; perhaps TRBD2 as D (6 bases). Looked up from germline, CDR1 is SGHVS and CDR2 is FQNEAQ. The CDR3 is 15 amino acids. Trimming cost V 6 bases and J 4 bases, with 18 bases left between them. CDR3 sequence reads: CASRLPRDGGETQYF. CDR3 nucleotides: TGTGCCAGCAGATTACCTAGGGACGGGGGAGAGACCCAGTACTTC.

This clonotype has more than one count but fewer than ten. The chain carries TRBV27 and TRBJ2-1; D remains ambiguous. CDR1 and CDR2 (germline): MNHEY, SMNVEV (reference sequence). V gave up 7 bases and J gave up 0 bases, with 4 bases separating them. This CDR3 is built from 12 residues. CDR3 in DNA: TGTGCCAGCACCGGCTCCTACAATGAGCAGTTCTTC. It specifies CASTGSYNEQFF.

The rearrangement links TRBV4-2 to TRBJ2-7; D gene uncertain. The V end lost 1 base, the J end lost 7 bases, and 5 bases lay between the germline ends. Per the germline V gene, CDR1 is LGHNA and CDR2 is YNFKEQ. This CDR3 is built from 11 residues. Written as DNA, the CDR3 is TGTGCCAGCAGCCAAGGAGAAGAGCAGTACTTC. Encoded protein: CASSQGEEQYF.

The V gene is TRBV7-8, the J gene TRBJ2-5, with a possible D match to TRBD1 (6 bases). V lost 5 bases and J 2 bases, leaving 21 bases between the germline ends. Germline CDR1 SGHVS, CDR2 FQNEAQ. CDR3 size: 17 residues. CDR3 region: CASSGAMTGFLQETQYF. CDR3 DNA: TGTGCCAGCAGCGGAGCCATGACAGGTTTTCTTCAAGAGACCCAGTACTTC.

The chain combines TRBV19 with TRBJ2-1; TRBD2 agrees at 8 bases. V shed 3 bases and J 6 bases; nucleotides not matched to a gene: 7. This CDR3 comprises 15 residues. CDR1 LNHDA and CDR2 SQIVND come from the germline V gene (reference sequence). This chain's CDR3 is CASSIVSGGLNEQFF. CDR3 bases: TGTGCCAGTAGTATTGTGAGCGGGGGACTCAATGAGCAGTTCTTC. The whole variable domain, filled in from reference TRBV19 and TRBJ2-1, reads DGGITQSPKYLFRKEGQNVTLSCEQNLNHDAMYWYRQDPGQGLRLIYYSQIVNDFQKGDIAEGYSVSREKKESFPLTVTSAQKNPTAFYLCASSIVSGGLNEQFFGPGTRLTVL.

This clonotype was found a few times. The rearrangement joins TRBV7-2 to TRBJ1-1, with D unresolved. V was trimmed by 2 bases and J by 4 bases, leaving 8 bases between them. The germline V gene encodes CDR1 SGHTA and CDR2 FQGNSA. CDR3 size: 13 residues. The CDR3 nucleotides are TGTGCCAGCAGCTTATGGAGCGGCACTGAAGCTTTCTTT. As protein: CASSLWSGTEAFF.

This chain connects TRBV4-3 to TRBJ2-7, with 11 bases lining up with TRBD2. Per the germline V gene, CDR1 is LGHNA and CDR2 is YSLEER. The J segment lost 3 bases and the V segment lost 3 bases, leaving 4 bases of the junction unmatched. The CDR3 has 15 amino acids. Here the CDR3 DNA reads TGCGCCAGCAGCCAGGGACTAGCGGCCCTCTACGAGCAGTACTTC. It is translated as CASSQGLAALYEQYF.

This clonotype was counted at least ten times. The chain is built from TRBV7-8 and TRBJ2-7; D perhaps matches TRBD2 (5 bases). Germline V CDR1 and CDR2: SGHVS, FQNEAQ. V was trimmed by 0 bases and J by 0 bases, leaving 12 bases between them. This CDR3 comprises 16 residues. Here the CDR3 reads CASSLAGSVSSYEQYF. CDR3 nucleotides: TGTGCCAGCAGCTTAGCTGGTAGCGTAAGCTCCTACGAGCAGTACTTC.

The chain joins TRBV6-1 to TRBJ1-6; 7 bases fit TRBD1. The ends lost 1 base at V and 6 bases at J; junction bases unmatched: 12. The CDR3 consists of 18 residues. Looked up from germline, CDR1 is MNHNS and CDR2 is SASEGT. In nucleotides, the CDR3 is TGTGCCAGCAGTGAAGACAGGGGCTCCGACCCCTTTAATTCACCCCTCCACTTT. Amino acid sequence: CASSEDRGSDPFNSPLHF.

The genes are TRBV28 and TRBJ1-1; D call uncertain. The CDR3 totals 15 residues. Germline-derived CDR1 and CDR2 are MDHEN and SYDVKM. Trimming took 6 bases from V and 3 from J, leaving 17 bases between them. This CDR3 is CASSPLPDGDTEAFF. The CDR3, as DNA: TGTGCCAGCAGCCCACTGCCCGACGGGGACACTGAAGCTTTCTTT.

This chain connects TRBV25-1 to TRBJ1-1; D gene unclear. CDR1 is MGHDK, CDR2 SYGVNS, per germline. Trimming shortened V by 3 bases and J by 2 bases, and 7 bases separated the two germline ends. CDR3 length: 13 residues. The CDR3 region is CASSDVGNTEAFF. The CDR3 bases are TGTGCCAGCAGTGATGTGGGTAACACTGAAGCTTTCTTT.